The rows below give T cell receptor beta chains drawn from one sample of a study of blood T cell repertoires in COVID-19. Only in-frame clones appear in the TCRdb table, and some are missing; sequencing was by immunoSEQ multiplex PCR. The top ten hold approximately 2% of the sample, which has about 250,000 clones, about nine tenths seen once. Sequenced: PBMCs or T cells enriched from blood (not recorded which). These receptor sequences come from a woman aged 18-29 years who had recovered from COVID-19. Both conserved end residues are part of each CDR3. The order of the fields is D gene, clone size, V gene, J gene, CDR3 protein, CDR3 DNA. D genes are given only for firm matches. Only some rows state a clone size, as once, few, many or a class for expanded clones.

.	.	TRBV7-8	TRBJ2-2	CASSYTTGELFF	TGTGCCAGCAGCTATACAACCGGGGAGCTGTTTTTT
.	.	TRBV7-9	TRBJ2-6	CASSYRKWGADRGANVLTF	TGTGCCAGCAGCTACAGAAAGTGGGGAGCCGACCGGGGGGCCAACGTCCTGACTTTC
TRBD1	.	TRBV28	TRBJ1-3	CASRYLDRVNTIYF	TGTGCCAGCCGCTACTTGGACAGGGTAAACACCATATATTTT
TRBD2	.	TRBV3-1/TRBV3-2	TRBJ2-3	CASSPTSGSTTDTQYF	TGTGCCAGCAGCCCTACTAGCGGCAGTACCACAGATACGCAGTATTTT
TRBD2	.	TRBV4-2	TRBJ2-1	CASSQNLQRGDNEQFF	TGTGCCAGCAGCCAAAACCTCCAGCGGGGGGACAATGAGCAGTTCTTC
TRBD2	.	TRBV11-3	TRBJ2-7	CASSGTLAEEQYF	TGTGCCAGCAGCGGAACACTAGCGGAGGAGCAGTACTTC
TRBD1	.	TRBV4-1	TRBJ1-1	CASSPTGGKNTEAFF	TGCGCCAGCAGCCCGACAGGGGGCAAGAACACTGAAGCTTTCTTT
.	.	TRBV10-1	TRBJ2-3	CASSADRRDTQYF	TGCGCCAGCAGTGCAGACAGGCGCGATACGCAGTATTTT
.	.	TRBV18	TRBJ2-7	CASSPVRVGAYEQYF	TGTGCCAGCTCACCAGTTCGGGTAGGAGCCTACGAGCAGTACTTC
.	once	TRBV5-1	TRBJ2-3	CASSAAGQSTDTQYF	TGCGCCAGCAGCGCAGCAGGGCAAAGCACAGATACGCAGTATTTT
.	few	TRBV7-8	TRBJ1-5	CASSLRGNQPQHF	TGTGCCAGCAGCTTAAGAGGGAATCAGCCCCAGCATTTT
.	once	TRBV10-3	TRBJ2-3	CAISDVGGEADTQYF	TGTGCCATCAGTGATGTGGGCGGGGAGGCAGATACGCAGTATTTT
TRBD2	.	TRBV7-9	TRBJ2-3	CASSPGGLVLSTDTQYF	TGTGCCAGCTCACCGGGAGGGTTGGTTCTTAGCACAGATACGCAGTATTTT
.	.	TRBV5-1	TRBJ1-6	CASSVGATVNSPLHF	TGCGCCAGCAGCGTAGGTGCGACAGTTAATTCACCCCTCCACTTT
TRBD2	.	TRBV28	TRBJ2-3	CASSLRGLAGDTQYF	TGTGCCAGCAGTTTACGCGGACTAGCGGGAGATACGCAGTATTTT
TRBD1	once	TRBV28	TRBJ2-7	CASSRQGGSYEQYF	TGTGCCAGCAGCCGACAGGGGGGGTCCTACGAGCAGTACTTC
TRBD1	.	TRBV4-2	TRBJ1-2	CASSQAGGDDYGYTF	TGTGCCAGCAGCCAAGCAGGGGGCGACGACTATGGCTACACCTTC
.	.	TRBV7-9	TRBJ2-5	CASSPGAARETQYF	TGTGCCAGCAGCCCTGGGGCAGCCAGGGAGACCCAGTACTTC
.	.	TRBV11-3	TRBJ1-2	CASSSISPSRVTF	TGTGCCAGCAGCTCAATTTCTCCCAGTCGGGTCACCTTC
TRBD1	.	TRBV18	TRBJ1-2	CASSPKDRGSIMTF	TGTGCCAGCTCACCTAAGGACAGGGGTTCGATAATGACCTTC
TRBD2	many	TRBV7-6	TRBJ2-7	CASSLGSGREQYF	TGTGCCAGCAGCTTAGGAAGCGGGAGGGAGCAGTACTTC
.	.	TRBV6-5	TRBJ1-6	CASSEGSSYNSPLHF	TGTGCCAGCTCGGAGGGTAGCTCCTATAATTCACCCCTCCACTTT
.	.	TRBV5-6	TRBJ1-1	CASRGGQGEVRDEAFF	TGTGCCAGCAGGGGAGGCCAGGGTGAGGTTCGAGATGAAGCTTTCTTT
TRBD1	.	TRBV7-9	TRBJ2-2	CASSIPPGQPIPGELFF	TGTGCCAGCAGCATACCACCGGGACAGCCCATACCCGGGGAGCTGTTTTTT
.	.	TRBV11-1	TRBJ1-2	CASSLSSDSHGYTF	TGTGCCAGCAGCTTATCGTCAGACTCTCATGGCTACACCTTC
TRBD2	.	TRBV7-3	TRBJ2-1	CASSLTPSGGAFWNEQFF	TGTGCCAGCAGCTTAACCCCTAGCGGGGGGGCCTTTTGGAATGAGCAGTTCTTC
.	.	TRBV7-2	TRBJ1-2	CASSPQRSYGYTF	TGTGCCAGCAGCCCACAACGCAGCTATGGCTACACCTTC